This T cell receptor (beta chain) was sequenced during a study of CD8 T cells in ankylosing spondylitis (TCRdb year 2017). Turning to the overall study: The study set out to find disease-linked TCR variants by profiling T cell receptor beta repertoires in ankylosing spondylitis patients and healthy donors. Peripheral blood was sampled, and synovial fluid was also collected from ankylosing spondylitis patients. The full study cohort comprised about 23 ankylosing spondylitis patients and 85 to 120 healthy donors. Here is what the overall study found, with its caveats: The disease-linked clones were reported as significantly enriched in matched synovial fluid samples from ankylosing spondylitis patients. Blood from ankylosing spondylitis patients appeared to be characterized by a TCR beta motif made up of under ten highly homologous amino acid variants. A CD8+ phenotype was shown by the disease-linked clones, which were found at relatively low frequencies in peripheral blood. Some TCR beta motif variants had previously been reported in synovial fluid and blood of reactive arthritis patients, which suggested common disease-initiation mechanisms.

The sample was run on an Illumina HiSeq 2500. Quantitative 5'-RACE with molecular barcodes was used to prepare TCR beta libraries. The study's processing was this. To identify disease-linked TCR variants, a new computational method was used, one built on a probabilistic model of VDJ rearrangement. TCRdb handled the public reads itself, with Q25 trimming in fastp and clone calling in MiXCR, and kept productive beta chains. CDR3 protein sequences are deduplicated, and each keeps its most common genes and DNA. These V and J calls are TCRdb output, not the study's own analysis. Here the sample has about 280,000 distinct CDR3 sequences; 20% occur a single time. The ten largest account for less than 9.5% of the sample. V lost 8 bases and J lost 2 bases; the stretch between them is 13 bases long. CDR3 length: 14 amino acids, cysteine to phenylalanine. Of the read, only the CDR3 DNA is kept; its 42 bases are in frame from base 1. The germline V gene provides CDR1 LGHNA and CDR2 YNFKEQ.

This clonotype occurred a few times. Its antigen is unknown. Base-call qualities are not available, and no considerably larger clone is one nucleotide away. The sequence was obtained from a male donor with ankylosing spondylitis or in good health (not recorded which). The chain is assembled from TRBV4-2 and TRBJ2-1; TRBD1 is a weak D gene call, 5 bases matching. The material sequenced was blood, either unsorted or a sorted T cell fraction (not recorded which). CDR3 reads: CASGQVLTYNEQFF. The sequenced DNA is TGTGCCAGCGGACAAGTCCTAACCTACAATGAGCAGTTCTTC.